This is a list of T cell receptor beta chains from one sample in a study of long-term antiretroviral therapy in people with HIV. Libraries were prepared by immunoSEQ multiplex PCR; TCRdb keeps only in-frame clonotypes and omits some of them. This sample has 20,000 to 25,000 clones, with roughly 78% found just once. Here the sequenced sample was unsorted PBMCs, taken 1.2 years after starting antiretroviral therapy. The source is a woman aged 40 to 50 with HIV. CDR3s include the opening cysteine and the closing phenylalanine or tryptophan. Each record gives: D gene, J gene, clone size, V gene, CDR3 length, CDR3 DNA, CDR3 protein. A D gene is named only where the DNA matches it firmly. For some rows the clone size is stated as once, few or many, or as a class when expanded; others skip it.

- | TRBJ2-7 | - | TRBV10-2 | 16 | TGCGCCAGCAGTGACCTGGCTGGGGACCGCGACTACGGGCAGTACTTC | CASSDLAGDRDYGQYF
- | TRBJ1-1 | - | TRBV28 | 13 | TGTGCCAGCAGTCCCTGGGGGAACACTGAAGCTTTCTTT | CASSPWGNTEAFF
- | TRBJ2-7 | - | TRBV5-1 | 15 | TGCGCCAGCAGCCCAGGAGCGGATTTGCTCTACGAGCAGTACTTC | CASSPGADLLYEQYF
TRBD1 | TRBJ1-2 | - | TRBV6-1 | 13 | TGTGCCTGCTCCCGGGACAGGGATTCTGGCTACACCTTC | CACSRDRDSGYTF
- | TRBJ2-7 | few | TRBV5-3 | 14 | TGTGCCAGAAGCCTCGGGTTGGGTGGCTACGAGCAGTACTTC | CARSLGLGGYEQYF
TRBD2 | TRBJ2-1 | - | TRBV19 | 15 | TGTGCCAGTAGTATAGTTGCGGGGGGGCAGAATGAGCAGTTCTTC | CASSIVAGGQNEQFF
- | TRBJ1-2 | - | TRBV6-6 | 12 | TGTGCCAGCAGTCCCCGGGACGCTGGCTACACCTTC | CASSPRDAGYTF
TRBD1 | TRBJ1-2 | - | TRBV4-2 | 17 | TGTGCCAGCAGCCAAGATATGATACGACAGGGGGCGAAAGGCTACACCTTC | CASSQDMIRQGAKGYTF
- | TRBJ1-5 | - | TRBV4-3 | 16 | TGCGCCAGCAGCCAAGTTCGACAGTTTAGCAATCAGCCCCAGCATTTT | CASSQVRQFSNQPQHF
TRBD1 | TRBJ1-2 | - | TRBV7-2 | 13 | TGTGCCAGCAGCGTAGACACAGGGGGCGGCTACACCTTC | CASSVDTGGGYTF
TRBD1 | TRBJ2-7 | few | TRBV7-6 | 14 | TGTGCCAGCAGCTGGGGGACAGGGCTCTCCGAGCAGTACTTC | CASSWGTGLSEQYF
- | TRBJ2-2 | - | TRBV13 | 13 | TGTGCCAGCAGCCTCCGGGCAACCGGGGAGCTGTTTTTT | CASSLRATGELFF
- | TRBJ2-7 | - | TRBV12-2 | 15 | TGTGCAAGTCGCACAGACGGGGGCGACTCCTACGAGCAGTACTTC | CASRTDGGDSYEQYF
- | TRBJ1-1 | medium-sized | TRBV2 | 10 | TGTGCCAGCAGGAACACTGAAGCTTTCTTT | CASRNTEAFF
- | TRBJ1-4 | - | TRBV7-2 | 18 | TGTGCCAGCAGCTTCCTCCCTCTCGGGGGGGGCGAGGGTGAAAAACTGTTTTTT | CASSFLPLGGGEGEKLFF
- | TRBJ2-3 | - | TRBV19 | 11 | TGTGCCAGAACGGGCCTCGGCGGGCAGTATTTT | CARTGLGGQYF
- | TRBJ2-7 | - | TRBV5-1 | 16 | TGCGCCAGCAGGCTTTTAGCCGGGTCGAGCTCCTACGAGCAGTACTTC | CASRLLAGSSSYEQYF
TRBD1 | TRBJ2-2 | - | TRBV5-6 | 15 | TGTGCCAGCAGCTTCGGGACAGGGAACACCGGGGAGCTGTTTTTT | CASSFGTGNTGELFF
- | TRBJ2-3 | - | TRBV7-9 | 14 | TGTGCCAGCAGCCCGACCTACACATCAGATACGCAGTATTTT | CASSPTYTSDTQYF
TRBD2 | TRBJ2-3 | - | TRBV5-1 | 16 | TGCGCCAGCAGCTTGACTAGCGGGGGGTTGGCAGATACGCAGTATTTT | CASSLTSGGLADTQYF
- | TRBJ1-3 | - | TRBV27 | 12 | TGTGCCAGCAGTTTACTTGGAAACACCATATATTTT | CASSLLGNTIYF
- | TRBJ1-2 | few | TRBV11-3 | 15 | TGTGCCAGCAGCTTAGATCGAGGTGCTCGGTATGGCTACACCTTC | CASSLDRGARYGYTF
- | TRBJ2-1 | - | TRBV5-1 | 12 | TGCGCCAGCAGTCGTCGCTTGGATGAGCAGTTCTTC | CASSRRLDEQFF
TRBD2 | TRBJ2-3 | - | TRBV6-1 | 16 | TGTGCCAGCAGTGAAGAACCGGGACTAGCCCTAGATACGCAGTATTTT | CASSEEPGLALDTQYF
- | TRBJ2-7 | - | TRBV10-3 | 12 | TGTGCCATCAGTGCTGGGACGTACGAGCAGTACTTC | CAISAGTYEQYF
- | TRBJ1-1 | - | TRBV7-9 | 11 | TGTGCCAGCAGCCGACAGACTGAAGCTTTCTTT | CASSRQTEAFF
- | TRBJ2-7 | - | TRBV7-9 | 12 | TGTGCCAGCAGCTCACTACAGTACGAGCAGTACTTC | CASSSLQYEQYF
TRBD1 | TRBJ1-1 | - | TRBV6-5 | 16 | TGTGCCAGCAGTTATGGACAGGGATGGATGAACACTGAAGCTTTCTTT | CASSYGQGWMNTEAFF
- | TRBJ1-4 | - | TRBV7-9 | 15 | TGTGCCAGCAGCTTAACAGGGCTTGTTGCGAGCAAACTGTTTTTT | CASSLTGLVASKLFF
TRBD1 | TRBJ1-4 | - | TRBV6-5 | 14 | TGTGCCAGCAGCCCCAGGGGGGGGAGAGAAAAACTGTTTTTT | CASSPRGGREKLFF
- | TRBJ2-7 | - | TRBV10-3 | 17 | TGTGCCATCAGCACTGAAGACACTGCCCAAGCATCCTACGAGCAGTACTTC | CAISTEDTAQASYEQYF
- | TRBJ2-2 | - | TRBV5-6 | 15 | TGTGCCAGCAAGGGGGTCGAGGGCGACACCGGGGAGCTGTTTTTT | CASKGVEGDTGELFF
TRBD1 | TRBJ2-7 | - | TRBV29-1 | 14 | TGCAGCGTTGAAAGGGGGACAGGGACCTACGAGCAGTACTTC | CSVERGTGTYEQYF
TRBD1 | TRBJ2-1 | - | TRBV4-1 | 13 | TGCGCCAGCAACCAGGGGGTGGAAAATGAGCAGTTCTTC | CASNQGVENEQFF
- | TRBJ2-1 | - | TRBV2 | 17 | TGTGCCAGCAGTGAAACTCCCGGGCCTCTCTCCTACAATGAGCAGTTCTTC | CASSETPGPLSYNEQFF
- | TRBJ2-7 | once | TRBV30 | 13 | TGTGCCTGGGACCGGGGCAAGGCTCGCGAGCAGTACTTC | CAWDRGKAREQYF
- | TRBJ1-5 | once | TRBV7-8 | 13 | TGTGCCAGCAGCTTAGATAGCAATCAGCCCCAGCATTTT | CASSLDSNQPQHF
- | TRBJ1-3 | - | TRBV30 | 11 | TGTGCCTGGAGTGTAGGGGACACCATATATTTT | CAWSVGDTIYF
- | TRBJ1-3 | - | TRBV29-1 | 13 | TGCAGCGTTGAAGATCTGGCTGGAAACACCATATATTTT | CSVEDLAGNTIYF
- | TRBJ1-1 | - | TRBV6-4 | 14 | TGTGCCAGCAGCCCGGGCGGGGCGATCACTGAAGCTTTCTTT | CASSPGGAITEAFF
- | TRBJ1-2 | - | TRBV5-6 | 13 | TGTGCCAGCAGCTTGGGGGTATACTATGGCTACACCTTC | CASSLGVYYGYTF
- | TRBJ1-6 | few | TRBV7-9 | 13 | TGTGCCAGCAGCTTACAGGGGTATTCACCCCTCCACTTT | CASSLQGYSPLHF
- | TRBJ2-7 | - | TRBV4-1 | 14 | TGCGCCAGCAGCCAAGTGCAGGACTCCTACGAGCAGTACTTC | CASSQVQDSYEQYF
- | TRBJ2-2 | - | TRBV27 | 16 | TGTGCCAGCACCCCCACACAGGTTCCCAACACCGGGGAGCTGTTTTTT | CASTPTQVPNTGELFF
- | TRBJ2-2 | - | TRBV7-9 | 12 | TGTGCCAGCAGCTTAGAAACCGGGGAGCTGTTTTTT | CASSLETGELFF
- | TRBJ1-2 | - | TRBV6-1 | 14 | TGTGCCAGCAGTCCTACAGGGAACTCTTATGGCTACACCTTC | CASSPTGNSYGYTF
TRBD1 | TRBJ2-2 | - | TRBV5-4 | 17 | TGTGCCAGCAGCCCCGTCGGGACAGGGGAAGGAGCCGGGGAGCTGTTTTTT | CASSPVGTGEGAGELFF
- | TRBJ1-2 | - | TRBV4-3 | 15 | TGCGCCAGCAGCCAGGCAGGGGCCTCGGGCTATGGCTACACCTTC | CASSQAGASGYGYTF
- | TRBJ2-7 | - | TRBV5-1 | 15 | TGCGCCAGCAGGCGCGTGGCGGGGAGCTCCTACGAGCAGTACTTC | CASRRVAGSSYEQYF
- | TRBJ2-7 | - | TRBV7-2 | 15 | TGTGCCAGCAGCCCGCCCGACAGACGAGAATCCGAGCAGTACTTC | CASSPPDRRESEQYF
TRBD1 | TRBJ1-5 | - | TRBV10-3 | 14 | TGTGCCATCAGTGAGGGACAGGGATATCAGCCCCAGCATTTT | CAISEGQGYQPQHF
TRBD2 | TRBJ2-7 | - | TRBV19 | 20 | TGTGCCAGTAGTATAGGTCTGGGAACTAGCGGGAGTGGTAGTCCCTACGAGCAGTACTTC | CASSIGLGTSGSGSPYEQYF